The rows below give T cell receptor beta chains drawn from one sample of a study of T cells after posttransplantation cyclophosphamide. The repertoire was sequenced with immunoSEQ multiplex PCR; TCRdb's copy has only in-frame clones and lacks some. Here the sample spans tens of thousands of clones, just over 85% being singletons. Material: PBMCs. The receptors originated from a man in his thirties or forties with a blood cancer, CMV-positive, and with a related stem cell donor. The CDR3 runs from the conserved cysteine through the conserved F or W. Each record gives: J gene, V gene, clone size, D gene, CDR3 protein, CDR3 DNA. D genes are given only for firm matches. The size of a clone is reported for some rows only, either as once, few or many, or as a class for expanded clones.

j_call: TRBJ1-1
v_call: TRBV2
clone_size: NA
d_call: TRBD1
cdr3_aa: CASSGDRGAIAFF
cdr3_nt: TGTGCCAGCAGTGGGGACAGGGGCGCTATAGCTTTCTTT

j_call: TRBJ2-3
v_call: TRBV12-5
clone_size: once
d_call: NA
cdr3_aa: CASGLYLLDTQYF
cdr3_nt: TGTGCTAGTGGTTTGTATCTCCTAGATACGCAGTATTTT

j_call: TRBJ2-7
v_call: TRBV6-6
clone_size: NA
d_call: TRBD1
cdr3_aa: CASRYDQTGGHEQYF
cdr3_nt: TGTGCCAGCAGATACGATCAGACAGGGGGCCACGAGCAGTACTTC

j_call: TRBJ2-3
v_call: TRBV27
clone_size: NA
d_call: TRBD2
cdr3_aa: CASSSLVPGLAERADTQYF
cdr3_nt: TGTGCCAGCAGTTCACTCGTACCGGGACTAGCAGAGAGGGCAGATACGCAGTATTTT

j_call: TRBJ2-7
v_call: TRBV30
clone_size: NA
d_call: TRBD2
cdr3_aa: CACLPGVSGRSSYEQYF
cdr3_nt: TGTGCCTGTCTGCCTGGAGTAAGCGGGAGGAGCTCCTACGAGCAGTACTTC

j_call: TRBJ2-2
v_call: TRBV11-2
clone_size: NA
d_call: NA
cdr3_aa: CASSFNSRYTGELFF
cdr3_nt: TGTGCCAGCAGTTTCAATTCGCGGTACACCGGGGAGCTGTTTTTT

j_call: TRBJ1-4
v_call: TRBV9
clone_size: NA
d_call: TRBD1
cdr3_aa: CASGGTGVLGEKLFF
cdr3_nt: TGTGCCAGCGGAGGGACAGGGGTATTAGGGGAAAAACTGTTTTTT

j_call: TRBJ2-7
v_call: TRBV27
clone_size: NA
d_call: NA
cdr3_aa: CARSCTYRYEQYF
cdr3_nt: TGTGCCAGGAGTTGCACATACCGCTACGAGCAGTACTTC

j_call: TRBJ2-2
v_call: TRBV6-5
clone_size: NA
d_call: NA
cdr3_aa: CASTNLGQGVGELFF
cdr3_nt: TGTGCCAGCACTAATTTGGGGCAGGGCGTCGGGGAGCTGTTTTTT

j_call: TRBJ2-3
v_call: TRBV5-4
clone_size: NA
d_call: TRBD2
cdr3_aa: CASSLTSLAASTDTQYF
cdr3_nt: TGTGCCAGCAGCCTGACTTCACTAGCGGCAAGCACAGATACGCAGTATTTT

j_call: TRBJ2-1
v_call: TRBV21-1
clone_size: few
d_call: NA
cdr3_aa: CASIRNRDPYNEQFF
cdr3_nt: TGTGCCAGCATCCGAAACAGGGACCCCTACAATGAGCAGTTCTTC

j_call: TRBJ1-1
v_call: TRBV7-2
clone_size: NA
d_call: NA
cdr3_aa: CASSSTEIDSSAEAFF
cdr3_nt: TGTGCCAGCAGCTCGACAGAGATTGACTCGAGCGCTGAAGCTTTCTTT

j_call: TRBJ1-1
v_call: TRBV11-2
clone_size: NA
d_call: NA
cdr3_aa: CASSFEGLFPEAFF
cdr3_nt: TGTGCCAGCAGCTTCGAGGGATTGTTCCCTGAAGCTTTCTTT

j_call: TRBJ2-7
v_call: TRBV7-6
clone_size: NA
d_call: NA
cdr3_aa: CASSLRGGLIYEQYF
cdr3_nt: TGTGCCAGCAGCTTAAGGGGCGGACTAATCTACGAGCAGTACTTC

j_call: TRBJ2-7
v_call: TRBV10-3
clone_size: NA
d_call: TRBD1
cdr3_aa: CAISGDRTGVGEQYF
cdr3_nt: TGTGCCATCAGTGGGGACAGGACAGGGGTGGGCGAGCAGTACTTC

j_call: TRBJ1-2
v_call: TRBV9
clone_size: once
d_call: NA
cdr3_aa: CASRGLYGYTF
cdr3_nt: TGTGCCAGCAGGGGGCTCTATGGCTACACCTTC

j_call: TRBJ2-5
v_call: TRBV5-1
clone_size: once
d_call: NA
cdr3_aa: CASSLERGGFQETQYF
cdr3_nt: TGCGCCAGCAGCTTGGAGCGCGGAGGATTCCAAGAGACCCAGTACTTC

j_call: TRBJ1-5
v_call: TRBV6-1
clone_size: NA
d_call: NA
cdr3_aa: CASSPFRDSNQPQHF
cdr3_nt: TGTGCCAGCAGTCCCTTTCGGGATAGCAATCAGCCCCAGCATTTT

j_call: TRBJ1-2
v_call: TRBV5-6
clone_size: NA
d_call: NA
cdr3_aa: CASSLGQVLYGYTF
cdr3_nt: TGTGCCAGCAGCTTAGGTCAGGTCCTTTATGGCTACACCTTC

j_call: TRBJ2-7
v_call: TRBV13
clone_size: NA
d_call: TRBD2
cdr3_aa: CASSLGGSGSVSYEQYF
cdr3_nt: TGTGCCAGCAGCTTAGGGGGGAGCGGGAGCGTCTCCTACGAGCAGTACTTC

j_call: TRBJ2-1
v_call: TRBV7-6
clone_size: once
d_call: NA
cdr3_aa: CASSLEGRGVNEQFF
cdr3_nt: TGTGCCAGCAGCTTAGAAGGCAGGGGGGTCAATGAGCAGTTCTTC

j_call: TRBJ1-1
v_call: TRBV2
clone_size: NA
d_call: NA
cdr3_aa: CASRFGRNTEAFF
cdr3_nt: TGTGCCAGCAGGTTTGGGCGGAACACTGAAGCTTTCTTT

j_call: TRBJ2-5
v_call: TRBV18
clone_size: NA
d_call: TRBD2
cdr3_aa: CASSPHGLAGETQYF
cdr3_nt: TGTGCCAGCTCACCCCACGGACTAGCGGGAGAGACCCAGTACTTC

j_call: TRBJ1-2
v_call: TRBV7-9
clone_size: NA
d_call: TRBD1
cdr3_aa: CASSRTGRFLNGYTF
cdr3_nt: TGTGCCAGCAGCCGGACAGGGCGGTTTTTGAATGGCTACACCTTC

j_call: TRBJ2-7
v_call: TRBV14
clone_size: once
d_call: TRBD2
cdr3_aa: CASSQGLAGDRHLYF
cdr3_nt: TGTGCCAGCAGCCAAGGACTAGCGGGAGACCGGCATTTGTACTTC

j_call: TRBJ2-7
v_call: TRBV5-8
clone_size: NA
d_call: NA
cdr3_aa: CASLDSTSYEQYF
cdr3_nt: TGTGCCAGCTTGGACAGCACCTCCTACGAGCAGTACTTC

j_call: TRBJ2-1
v_call: TRBV29-1
clone_size: once
d_call: NA
cdr3_aa: CSVFGDISNEQFF
cdr3_nt: TGCAGCGTTTTTGGGGACATATCGAATGAGCAGTTCTTC

j_call: TRBJ2-5
v_call: TRBV7-2
clone_size: NA
d_call: NA
cdr3_aa: CASSLNSVRETQYF
cdr3_nt: TGTGCCAGCAGCTTAAACTCGGTTCGAGAGACCCAGTACTTC

j_call: TRBJ2-5
v_call: TRBV19
clone_size: once
d_call: NA
cdr3_aa: CASSKISGQLRRETQYF
cdr3_nt: TGTGCCAGTAGTAAAATATCCGGACAGCTGAGAAGAGAGACCCAGTACTTC

j_call: TRBJ2-2
v_call: TRBV7-9
clone_size: NA
d_call: NA
cdr3_aa: CASIQGVVSTGELFF
cdr3_nt: TGTGCCAGCATCCAAGGGGTCGTTAGCACCGGGGAGCTGTTTTTT

j_call: TRBJ1-2
v_call: TRBV5-1
clone_size: NA
d_call: NA
cdr3_aa: CASRDTGRAYGYTF
cdr3_nt: TGCGCCAGCAGGGATACAGGGCGGGCCTATGGCTACACCTTC

j_call: TRBJ2-1
v_call: TRBV7-6
clone_size: NA
d_call: TRBD2
cdr3_aa: CASRGLGGPASSYNEQFF
cdr3_nt: TGTGCCAGCAGGGGATTGGGAGGGCCAGCGAGCTCCTACAATGAGCAGTTCTTC

j_call: TRBJ2-1
v_call: TRBV9
clone_size: NA
d_call: NA
cdr3_aa: CASSVGRGYYNEQFF
cdr3_nt: TGTGCCAGCAGCGTAGGCAGGGGATACTACAATGAGCAGTTCTTC

j_call: TRBJ2-1
v_call: TRBV7-3
clone_size: few
d_call: TRBD2
cdr3_aa: CASSPREAAYNEQFF
cdr3_nt: TGTGCCAGCAGCCCCCGGGAGGCAGCCTACAATGAGCAGTTCTTC

j_call: TRBJ2-1
v_call: TRBV13
clone_size: NA
d_call: NA
cdr3_aa: CASSGDTSNEQFF
cdr3_nt: TGTGCCAGCAGCGGGGACACCTCCAATGAGCAGTTCTTC

j_call: TRBJ2-7
v_call: TRBV5-1
clone_size: NA
d_call: TRBD2
cdr3_aa: CASSFGYAGVRYEQYF
cdr3_nt: TGCGCCAGCAGCTTCGGGTATGCGGGAGTTAGGTACGAGCAGTACTTC

j_call: TRBJ2-1
v_call: TRBV29-1
clone_size: NA
d_call: NA
cdr3_aa: CSVLGHPTGLSSYNEQFF
cdr3_nt: TGCAGCGTTTTGGGTCACCCAACAGGGCTCAGCTCCTACAATGAGCAGTTCTTC

j_call: TRBJ2-5
v_call: TRBV9
clone_size: NA
d_call: NA
cdr3_aa: CASNTAGLVQETQYF
cdr3_nt: TGTGCCAGCAACACAGCGGGCCTCGTCCAAGAGACCCAGTACTTC

j_call: TRBJ2-7
v_call: TRBV6-6
clone_size: once
d_call: TRBD2
cdr3_aa: CASSYYGGSSYEQYF
cdr3_nt: TGTGCCAGCAGTTACTATGGCGGGAGCTCCTACGAGCAGTACTTC